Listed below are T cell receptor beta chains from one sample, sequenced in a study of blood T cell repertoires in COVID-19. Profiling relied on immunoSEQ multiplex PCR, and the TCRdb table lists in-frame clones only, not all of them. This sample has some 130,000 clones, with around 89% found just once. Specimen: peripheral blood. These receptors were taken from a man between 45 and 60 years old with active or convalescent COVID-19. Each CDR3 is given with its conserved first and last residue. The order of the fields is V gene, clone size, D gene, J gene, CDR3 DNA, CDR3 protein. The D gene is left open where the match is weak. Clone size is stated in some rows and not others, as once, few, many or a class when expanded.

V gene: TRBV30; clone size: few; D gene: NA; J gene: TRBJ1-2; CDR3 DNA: TGTGCCTTTTTCAGGGGAACCTTCTATGGCTACACCTTC; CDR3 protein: CAFFRGTFYGYTF
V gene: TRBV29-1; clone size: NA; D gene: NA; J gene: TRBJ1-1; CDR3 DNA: TGCAGCGCTGGAGATACATACACTGAAGCTTTCTTT; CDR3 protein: CSAGDTYTEAFF
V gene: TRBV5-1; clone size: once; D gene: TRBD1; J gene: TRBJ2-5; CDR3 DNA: TGCGCCAGCAGCTTTCCAACCCCGACAGGGGGTATAGAGACCCAGTACTTC; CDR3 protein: CASSFPTPTGGIETQYF
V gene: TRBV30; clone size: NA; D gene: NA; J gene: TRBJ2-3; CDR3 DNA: TGTGCCTGGAGTCCAGGGACTGCCCTGTATTTT; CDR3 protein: CAWSPGTALYF
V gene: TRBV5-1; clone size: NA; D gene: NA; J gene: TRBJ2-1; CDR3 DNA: TGCGCCAGCAGCCCCCCGCGGGATGGCAATGAGCAGTTCTTC; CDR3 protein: CASSPPRDGNEQFF
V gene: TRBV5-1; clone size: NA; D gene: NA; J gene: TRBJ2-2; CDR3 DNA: TGCGCCAGCAGCTTAGATCAGATGAACACCGGGGAGCTGTTTTTT; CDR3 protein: CASSLDQMNTGELFF
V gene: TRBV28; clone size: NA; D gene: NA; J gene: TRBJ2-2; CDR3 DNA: TGTGCCAGCAGCTCACCCTTGGCGGCCCGGCTGTTTTTT; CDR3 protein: CASSSPLAARLFF
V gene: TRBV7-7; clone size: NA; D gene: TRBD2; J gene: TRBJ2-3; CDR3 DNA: TGTGCCAGCAGCCCTAACGTACTAGCGGACCCCTGCACAGATACGCAGTATTTT; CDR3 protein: CASSPNVLADPCTDTQYF
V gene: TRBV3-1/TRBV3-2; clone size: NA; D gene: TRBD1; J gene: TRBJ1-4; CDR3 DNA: TGTGCCAGCAGCATGAGGACAGGGTGGGATGAAAAACTGTTTTTT; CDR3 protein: CASSMRTGWDEKLFF
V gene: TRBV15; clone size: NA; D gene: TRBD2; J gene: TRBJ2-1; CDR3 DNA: TGTGCCACCAGCAGGGGAACGAGCGGGGGGTCCAATGAGCAGTTCTTC; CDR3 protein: CATSRGTSGGSNEQFF
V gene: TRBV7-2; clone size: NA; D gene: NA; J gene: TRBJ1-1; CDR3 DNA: TGTGCCAGCAGCTCAGGATCATACGCTGAAGCTTTCTTT; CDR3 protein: CASSSGSYAEAFF
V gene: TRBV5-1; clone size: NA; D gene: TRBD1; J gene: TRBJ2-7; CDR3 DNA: TGCGCCAGCAGCTTGAAGGGGGCGCCTGAGCAGTACTTC; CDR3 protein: CASSLKGAPEQYF
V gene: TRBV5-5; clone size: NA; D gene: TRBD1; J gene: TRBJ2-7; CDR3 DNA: TGTGCCAGCAGCCGGACGAGGGGGCCCTACGAGCAGTACTTC; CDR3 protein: CASSRTRGPYEQYF
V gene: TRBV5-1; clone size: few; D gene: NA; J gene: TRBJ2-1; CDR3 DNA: TGCGCCAGCAGCACCCGATCAGCGTATAATGAGCAGTTCTTC; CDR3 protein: CASSTRSAYNEQFF
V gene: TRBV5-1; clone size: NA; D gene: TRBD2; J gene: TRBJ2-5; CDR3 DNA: TGCGCCAGCAGCGCGGGACTAAGACTACAAGAGACCCAGTACTTC; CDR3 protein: CASSAGLRLQETQYF
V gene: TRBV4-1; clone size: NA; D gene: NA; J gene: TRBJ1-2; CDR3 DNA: TGCGCCAGCAGCCAAGAAGCCAGGGGCTATGGCTACACCTTC; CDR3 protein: CASSQEARGYGYTF
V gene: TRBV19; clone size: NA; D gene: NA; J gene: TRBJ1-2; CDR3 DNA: TGTGCCAGTTTATCCGCTAAAGAGGGATCCCTTGACTATGGCTACACCTTC; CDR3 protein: CASLSAKEGSLDYGYTF
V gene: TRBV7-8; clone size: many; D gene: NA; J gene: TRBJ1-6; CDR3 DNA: TGTGCCAGCAGCTTGTTATCGGGGGGTGGTTCACCCCTCCACTTT; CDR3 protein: CASSLLSGGGSPLHF